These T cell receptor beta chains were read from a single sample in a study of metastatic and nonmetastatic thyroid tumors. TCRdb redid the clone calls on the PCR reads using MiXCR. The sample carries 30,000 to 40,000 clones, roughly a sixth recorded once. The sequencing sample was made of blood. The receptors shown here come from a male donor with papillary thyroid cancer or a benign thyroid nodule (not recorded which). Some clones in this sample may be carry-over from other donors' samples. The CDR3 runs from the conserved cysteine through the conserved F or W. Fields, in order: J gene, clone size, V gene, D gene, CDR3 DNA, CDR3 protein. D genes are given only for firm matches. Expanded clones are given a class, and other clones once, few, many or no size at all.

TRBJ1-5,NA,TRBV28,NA,TGTGCCAGCAGTCAGGGGAGCAATCAGCCCCAGCATTTT,CASSQGSNQPQHF
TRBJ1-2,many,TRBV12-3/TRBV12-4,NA,TGTGCCAGCAGTTTGGCGGGGGGCAGGAGCTATGGCTACACCTTC,CASSLAGGRSYGYTF
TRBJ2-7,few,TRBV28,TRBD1,TGTGCCAGCAGCAGGGGGCTTGTCGTATACGAGCATTACTTC,CASSRGLVVYEHYF
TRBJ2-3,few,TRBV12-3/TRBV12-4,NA,TGCGCCAGCAGTTTCGGAGCCGTTGATACGCAGTATTTT,CASSFGAVDTQYF
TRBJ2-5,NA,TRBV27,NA,TGTGCCAGCAGTTTATTTCGGGGGCCACAAGAGACCCAGTACTTC,CASSLFRGPQETQYF
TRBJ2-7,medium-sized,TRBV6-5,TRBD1,TGTGCCAGCAGTTACAATCACAGGGGGCCCTACGAGCAGTACTTC,CASSYNHRGPYEQYF
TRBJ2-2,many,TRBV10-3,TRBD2,TGTGCCATCAGGCCCTCCACTAGCGGGGGTAACACCGGGGAGCTGTTTTTT,CAIRPSTSGGNTGELFF
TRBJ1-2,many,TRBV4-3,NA,TGCGCCAGCAGCCAACGTACAGGGCAGTATGGCTACACCTTC,CASSQRTGQYGYTF
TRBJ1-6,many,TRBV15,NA,TGTGCCACCAGCAGAGATAGCCAGGGAAGGCAGCCCCTCCACTTT,CATSRDSQGRQPLHF
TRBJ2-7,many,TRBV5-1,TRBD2,TGCGCCAGCGGAAGGACTAGCGGGAAATACGAGCAGTACTTC,CASGRTSGKYEQYF
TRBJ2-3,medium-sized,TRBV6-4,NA,TGTGCCAGCAGTCCGCAGGGACAACGCACAGATACGCAGTATTTT,CASSPQGQRTDTQYF
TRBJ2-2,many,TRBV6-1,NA,TGTGCCAGCAGATTATTTAGCGGGGAGCTGTTTTTT,CASRLFSGELFF
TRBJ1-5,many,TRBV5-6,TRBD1,TGTGCCAGCAGCTTGGCAGGGACAGCGTTGAGCAATCAGCCCCAGCATTTT,CASSLAGTALSNQPQHF
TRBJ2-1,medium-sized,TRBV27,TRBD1,TGTGCCTCCGGGACAGGGGATTACAATGAGCAGTTCTTC,CASGTGDYNEQFF
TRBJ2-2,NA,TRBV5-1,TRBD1,TGCGCCAGCAGCTCGGGACAGGGGGCGAACACCGGGGAGCTGTTTTTT,CASSSGQGANTGELFF
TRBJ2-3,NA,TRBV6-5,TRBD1,TGTGCCAGCAGCCAAAAGCCGGGGACAGCATTCACAGATACGCAGTATTTT,CASSQKPGTAFTDTQYF
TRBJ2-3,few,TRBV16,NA,TGTGCCAGCAGCATTGGAACAGGTGTTACGCAGTATTTT,CASSIGTGVTQYF
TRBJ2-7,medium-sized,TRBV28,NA,TGTGCCAGCAGTTTATTGGCAGGGCCTCGTGGGTACGAGCAGTACTTC,CASSLLAGPRGYEQYF
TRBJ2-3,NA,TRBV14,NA,TGTGCCAGCAGCCAAGAATTACGGGGGAAGCAGTATTTC,CASSQELRGKQYF
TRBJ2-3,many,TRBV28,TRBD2,TGTGCCAGCACGGTCGGATTAGCGGGAGGGACAGATACGCAGTATTTT,CASTVGLAGGTDTQYF
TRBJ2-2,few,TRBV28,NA,TGTGCCAGCAGCCCTAAACACCTCCTTACCGGGGAGCTGTTTTTT,CASSPKHLLTGELFF
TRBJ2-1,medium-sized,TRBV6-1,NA,TGTGCCAGCAGACAGGGTTCATACAATGAGCAGTTCTTC,CASRQGSYNEQFF
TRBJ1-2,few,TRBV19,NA,TGTGCCAGTAGTATGGGGTTTGGAGGGCCCTACTATGGCTACACCTTC,CASSMGFGGPYYGYTF
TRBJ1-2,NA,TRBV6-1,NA,TGTGCCAGCAGTGGGGGTGTATGGGAGTACGGCTACACCTTC,CASSGGVWEYGYTF
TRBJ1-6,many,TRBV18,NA,TGTGCCAGCTCACCACAGGGTTTTTATAATTCACCCCTCCACTTT,CASSPQGFYNSPLHF
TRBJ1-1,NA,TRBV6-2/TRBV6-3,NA,TGTGCCAGCAGTTACTGGGTGTATTCGAACACTGAAGCTTTCTTT,CASSYWVYSNTEAFF
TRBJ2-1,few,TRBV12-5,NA,TGTGCTAGTGGTCCCCGAACGGGGGCAGGGGACAATGAGCAGTTCTTC,CASGPRTGAGDNEQFF
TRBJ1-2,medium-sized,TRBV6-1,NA,TGTGCCAGCAGTGGGGGTCTATGGGCGTACGGCTACACCTTC,CASSGGLWAYGYTF
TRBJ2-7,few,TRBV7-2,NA,TGTGCCAGCAGCTTAATGCCGGGGTGGCAGTACTTC,CASSLMPGWQYF
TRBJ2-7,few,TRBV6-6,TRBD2,TGTGCCAGCAGTTACGCCAGGACTAGCGGGAGATCCTTTGGCGAGCAGTACTTC,CASSYARTSGRSFGEQYF
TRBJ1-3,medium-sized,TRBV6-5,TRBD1,TGTGCCAGCAGTTACAAGGGGGCCACTGGAAACACCATATATTTT,CASSYKGATGNTIYF
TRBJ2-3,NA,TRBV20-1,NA,TGCAGTGCCATATTGACAGGCGCCACAGATACGCAGTATTTT,CSAILTGATDTQYF
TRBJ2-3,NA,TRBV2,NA,TGTGCCAGCCGGGGAGATACGCAGTATTTT,CASRGDTQYF
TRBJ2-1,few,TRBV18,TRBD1,TGTGCCAGCTCACCGTCCGGGACAGGGATTAACAATGAGCAGTTCTTC,CASSPSGTGINNEQFF
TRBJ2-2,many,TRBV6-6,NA,TGTGCCAGCAGTTCCCCTCGGCTTTCCGGGATCTGGAACACCGGGGAGCTGTTTTTT,CASSSPRLSGIWNTGELFF
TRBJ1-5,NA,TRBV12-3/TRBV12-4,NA,TGTGTCAGCAGTTTTCGGACAGAACTAAATCAGCCCCAGCATTTT,CVSSFRTELNQPQHF
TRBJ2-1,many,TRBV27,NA,TGTGCCAGCAGTCCCGGGGACTTTTCTGGGTACAATGAGCAGTTCTTC,CASSPGDFSGYNEQFF
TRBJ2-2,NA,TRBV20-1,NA,TGCAGTGTGTACATAGTAACCGGGGAGCTGTTTTTT,CSVYIVTGELFF
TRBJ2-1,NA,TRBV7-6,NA,TGTGCCAGCAGCCAGACGGACCTGCGGGACAATGAGCAGTTCTTC,CASSQTDLRDNEQFF
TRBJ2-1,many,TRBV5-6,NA,TGTGCCAGCAGCTTGGTGGTGGGACACAATGAGCAGTTCTTC,CASSLVVGHNEQFF
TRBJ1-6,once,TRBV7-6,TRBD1,TGTGCCAGCAGCCCGGGGGGACAGGGCACTTCACCCCTCCACTTT,CASSPGGQGTSPLHF
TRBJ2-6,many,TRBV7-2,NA,TGTGCCAGCAGCTTAAGTGCTCTGGGGGCCAACGTCCTGACTTTC,CASSLSALGANVLTF
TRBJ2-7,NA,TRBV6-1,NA,TGTGCCAGCAGCCAGGACAGTGTCTATGAGCAGTACTTC,CASSQDSVYEQYF
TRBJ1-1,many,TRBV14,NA,TGTGCCAGCAGCCGTTCCCAAATTCAAGCTTTCTTT,CASSRSQIQAFF
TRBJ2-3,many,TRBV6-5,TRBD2,TGTGCCAGCAGTTACTCGGCCTTGGCGGGGGGGAGTAGCACAGATACGCAGTATTTT,CASSYSALAGGSSTDTQYF
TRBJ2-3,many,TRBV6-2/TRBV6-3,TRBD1,TGTGCCAGCAGTTACCCAATAACCGGGACAGAGCACACAGATACGCAGTATTTT,CASSYPITGTEHTDTQYF
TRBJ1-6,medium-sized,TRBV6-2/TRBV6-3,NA,TGTGCCAGCAGTTACCATGAGGGTCAGGTCCACTTT,CASSYHEGQVHF
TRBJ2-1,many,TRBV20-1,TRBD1,TGCAGTGCGACGAACGGACAGGGAGGCGGCAATGAGCAGTTCTTC,CSATNGQGGGNEQFF
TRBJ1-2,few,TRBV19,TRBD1,TGTGCCAGTAGTGTACAGGGGGCATTAGACGGCTACACCTTC,CASSVQGALDGYTF
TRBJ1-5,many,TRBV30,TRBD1,TGTGCCTGGAGCCCCCAGGGGGATCAGCCCCAGCATTTT,CAWSPQGDQPQHF
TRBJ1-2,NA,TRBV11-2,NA,TGTGCCAGCAGCTTTCATTCAGGGTATAGCTATGGCTACACCTTC,CASSFHSGYSYGYTF
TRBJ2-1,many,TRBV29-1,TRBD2,TGCAGCGTTGGCGGGAGGGAGGCTGTAGGGCAGTTCTTC,CSVGGREAVGQFF
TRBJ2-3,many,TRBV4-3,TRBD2,TGCGCCAGCAGCCATCTCGGCGGGGGGGACATAGATACGCAGTATTTT,CASSHLGGGDIDTQYF
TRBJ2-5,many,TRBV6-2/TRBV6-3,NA,TGTGCCAGCAGTTCCCCGAGCAGAGAGACCCAGTACTTC,CASSSPSRETQYF
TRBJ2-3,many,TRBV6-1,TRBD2,TGTGCCAGCAGGGGAAGCGGGGGCACAGATACGCAGTATTTT,CASRGSGGTDTQYF